The T cell receptor beta chain under discussion was sequenced for a study of cytomegalovirus exposure and HLA in healthy donors. Study-wide results and limits: In a later analysis, first-cohort TCR clusters were found to tend to co-occur in the 120 validation repertoires. Most TCR sequences were rare, but some public TCRs occurred in many donors.

Repertoires were generated with immunoSEQ multiplex PCR, while TCRdb's copy carries only in-frame clones and drops some. Of about 240,000 clones detected, around 86% appear once; the ten largest clones hold around 1.3%. On this clone: The antigen is undetermined.

Sequencing was performed on PBMCs. The TCR was taken from a woman aged 25 to 39 in good health and CMV-seropositive.

CDR3: CASSSGTVNSYEQYF. The CDR3 DNA reads as TGCGCCAGCAGCTCTGGGACAGTCAATTCCTACGAGCAGTACTTC. V gene TRBV5-1 combines with J gene TRBJ2-7; 7 bases align to TRBD1. J lost 1 base, V lost 3 bases, and 7 bases had no gene match. Germline V gene sequence: CDR1 SGHRS, CDR2 YFSETQ. The CDR3 consists of 15 residues.